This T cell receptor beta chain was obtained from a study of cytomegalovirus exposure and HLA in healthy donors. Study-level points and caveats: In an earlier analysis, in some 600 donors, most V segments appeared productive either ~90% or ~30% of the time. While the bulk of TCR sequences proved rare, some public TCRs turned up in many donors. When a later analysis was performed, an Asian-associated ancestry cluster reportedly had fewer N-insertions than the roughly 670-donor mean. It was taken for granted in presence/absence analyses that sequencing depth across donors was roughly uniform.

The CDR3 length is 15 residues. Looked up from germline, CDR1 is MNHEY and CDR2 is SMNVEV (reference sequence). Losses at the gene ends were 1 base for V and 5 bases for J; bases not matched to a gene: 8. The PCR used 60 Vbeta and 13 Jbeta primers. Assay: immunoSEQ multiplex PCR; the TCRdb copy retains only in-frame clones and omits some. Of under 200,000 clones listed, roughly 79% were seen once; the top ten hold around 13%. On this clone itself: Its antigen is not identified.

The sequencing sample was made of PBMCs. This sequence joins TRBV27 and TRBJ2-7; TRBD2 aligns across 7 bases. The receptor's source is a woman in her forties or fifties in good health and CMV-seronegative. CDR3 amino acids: CASSLFASGRNEQYF. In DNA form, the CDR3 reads TGTGCCAGCAGTTTATTTGCTAGCGGACGTAACGAGCAGTACTTC.